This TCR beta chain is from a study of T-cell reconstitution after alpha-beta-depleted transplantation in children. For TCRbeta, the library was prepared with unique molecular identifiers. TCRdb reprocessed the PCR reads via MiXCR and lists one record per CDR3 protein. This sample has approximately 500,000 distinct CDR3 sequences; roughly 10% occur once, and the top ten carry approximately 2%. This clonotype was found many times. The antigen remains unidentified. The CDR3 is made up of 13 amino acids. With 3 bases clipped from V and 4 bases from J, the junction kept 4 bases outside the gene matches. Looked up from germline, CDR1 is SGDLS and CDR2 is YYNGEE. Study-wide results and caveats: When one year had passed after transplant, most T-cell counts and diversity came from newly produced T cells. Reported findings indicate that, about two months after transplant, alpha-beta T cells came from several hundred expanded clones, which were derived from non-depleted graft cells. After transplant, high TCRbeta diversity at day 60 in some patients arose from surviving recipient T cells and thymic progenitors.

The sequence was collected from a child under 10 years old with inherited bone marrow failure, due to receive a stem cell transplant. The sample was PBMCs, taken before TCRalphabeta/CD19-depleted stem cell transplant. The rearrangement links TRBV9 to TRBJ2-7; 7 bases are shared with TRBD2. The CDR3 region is CASSGDYPYEQYF. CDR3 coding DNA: TGTGCCAGCAGCGGGGACTACCCGTACGAGCAGTACTTC. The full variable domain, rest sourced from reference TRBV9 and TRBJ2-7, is DSGVTQTPKHLITATGQRVTLRCSPRSGDLSVYWYQQSLDQGLQFLIQYYNGEERAKGNILERFSAQQFPDLHSELNLSSLELGDSALYFCASSGDYPYEQYFGPGTRLTVT.